This entry lists 12 T cell receptor beta chains sequenced from one sample in a study of spatial heterogeneity in lung cancer. The time point denotes: blood at routine non-recurrence follow-up after resection. The input material, whole RNA from tumor, nontumor lung or frozen PBMC, was sequenced unsorted. TCRdb fed the 5' RACE reads into MiXCR, producing one record per CDR3 protein. The table has about 120,000 distinct CDR3 sequences, 12% seen once; the top ten hold around 16%. The material sequenced was PBMCs, taken at follow-up. These TCRs come from a male donor with early-stage non-small cell lung cancer.

The V and J genes are TRBV9 and TRBJ2-1; 9 bases are a match to TRBD2. The CDR3 length is 15 residues. V lost 0 bases and J lost 7; bases outside the gene matches: 5. The germline V gene has CDR1 SGDLS and CDR2 YYNGEE. The CDR3 DNA follows: TGTGCCAGCAGCGTAGTTGCGGGGGGGTTTAATGAGCAGTTCTTC. Its translation is CASSVVAGGFNEQFF.

This clonotype was detected ten times or more. The chain links TRBV4-3 to TRBJ1-1; maybe TRBD1 (6 bases). Germline V gene lookup returns CDR1 LGHNA and CDR2 YSLEER. The CDR3 contains 14 residues. V dropped 1 base and J dropped 4 bases, with 10 bases sitting between them. CDR3 region: CASSQGIGGTEAFF. CDR3 nucleotides: TGCGCCAGCAGCCAAGGAATAGGGGGCACTGAAGCTTTCTTT.

This clonotype was seen only a few times. This chain links TRBV6-2 or TRBV6-3 with TRBJ2-7; D gene uncertain. This CDR3 region has 16 residues. V lost 2 bases and J 2 bases, leaving 16 bases between the germline ends. Per the germline V gene, CDR1 is MNHEY and CDR2 is SVGEGT. This CDR3 reads CASSYTPGTLTYEQYF. CDR3 DNA sequence: TGTGCCAGCAGTTACACCCCCGGAACACTGACCTACGAGCAGTACTTC.

This clonotype was picked up many times. The junction shows a germline mismatch at one end, possibly a read error. CDR3: CASRLGQGGERLFF. In nucleotides, the CDR3 is TGCGCCAGCAGACTGGGACAGGGAGGCGAAAGACTGTTTTTT. This sequence joins TRBV5-1 and TRBJ1-4, with TRBD1 matching 9 bases. This CDR3 is 14 amino acids long. Germline assignment: CDR1 SGHRS and CDR2 YFSETQ. Looking up the rest from reference TRBV5-1 and TRBJ1-4 gives the full variable domain: KAGVTQTPRYLIKTRGQQVTLSCSPISGHRSVSWYQQTPGQGLQFLFEYFSETQRNKGNFPGRFSGRQFSNSRSEMNVSTLELGDSALYLCASRLGQGGERLFFGSGTQLSVL.

This clonotype appeared many times. CDR3 sequence reads: CASSLRRETQYF. The CDR3 DNA reads as TGTGCCAGCAGCCTAAGAAGGGAGACCCAGTACTTC. V gene TRBV7-2 combines with J gene TRBJ2-5; D not resolved. V lost 5 bases to trimming and J lost 5 bases, with 9 bases between them. The CDR3 contains 12 residues. The germline V gene has CDR1 SGHTA and CDR2 FQGNSA.

The V call is TRBV20-1, the J call TRBJ2-1, with 7 bases that match TRBD2. With V trimmed by 6 bases and J by 6 bases, 11 bases remained unmatched. The length of the CDR3 is 14 residues. Germline CDR1 reads DFQATT; CDR2 reads SNEGSKA (reference sequence). The CDR3 bases are TGCAGTGCCTTTATCGGGGGGATCAGCAATGAGCAGTTCTTC. Protein sequence: CSAFIGGISNEQFF.

This clonotype was counted ten times or more. This sequence joins TRBV5-6 and TRBJ2-1; D not certain. Germline values: CDR1 SGHDT, CDR2 YYEEEE. The CDR3 loop spans 15 amino acids. V was trimmed by 3 bases and J by 5 bases, leaving 15 bases between them. The CDR3 loop reads CASSYRAHIHNEQFF. The CDR3 nucleotides are TGTGCCAGCAGCTATAGGGCACATATCCACAATGAGCAGTTCTTC.

The chain is built from TRBV12-3 or TRBV12-4 and TRBJ2-3; TRBD1 agrees at 10 bases. The CDR3 loop spans 14 amino acids. The V segment lost 6 bases and the J segment 6 bases; nucleotides outside the gene matches: 6. CDR3 residues: CASSRDRGPDTQYF. The CDR3 coding sequence is TGTGCCAGCAGCCGCGACAGGGGGCCTGATACGCAGTATTTT.

This clonotype was seen only a few times. The chain carries TRBV3-1 and TRBJ1-6; D unclear. There are 12 residues in the CDR3. Germline values: CDR1 LGHDT, CDR2 YNNKEL (reference sequence). V gave up 4 bases and J gave up 12 bases, with 10 bases separating them. CDR3 loop: CASSLQGGPLHF. The CDR3 region has the DNA TGTGCCAGCAGCCTACAAGGAGGACCCCTCCACTTT.

This rearrangement joins TRBV28 to TRBJ2-3, with D possibly matching TRBD2 (6 bases). Trimming stripped 6 bases from V and 0 bases from J, with 13 bases between. This CDR3 region has 15 residues. CDR1 is MDHEN, CDR2 SYDVKM, per germline. CDR3 coding DNA: TGTGCCAGCAGATTGGGGGGTTGGAGCACAGATACGCAGTATTTT. Its protein product is CASRLGGWSTDTQYF.

This clonotype was picked up a small number of times. The CDR3 DNA is TGTGCCAGCACCCCAGGGGGCCGTCGGGAGACCCAGTACTTC. It yields the protein CASTPGGRRETQYF. The chain joins TRBV7-2 to TRBJ2-5; TRBD1 agrees at 8 bases. V was pared by 7 bases and J by 5 bases, with 9 bases of the junction left unmatched. The CDR3 is 14 residues long. Germline CDR1 is SGHTA and CDR2 is FQGNSA. Using reference TRBV7-2 and TRBJ2-5 for the parts outside the CDR3, the full variable domain is GAGVSQSPSNKVTEKGKDVELRCDPISGHTALYWYRQSLGQGLEFLIYFQGNSAPDKSGLPSDRFSAERTGGSVSTLTIQRTQQEDSAVYLCASTPGGRRETQYFGPGTRLLVL.

J is TRBJ1-5 and V is TRBV3-1; 10 bases match TRBD1. Germline values: CDR1 LGHDT, CDR2 YNNKEL (reference sequence). The CDR3 contains 16 residues. The ends lost 5 bases at V and 6 bases at J; junction bases unmatched: 10. DNA for the CDR3: TGTGCCAGCAGCGCCTCGACAGGGGGCTGGGGTCAGCCCCAGCATTTT. Its protein is CASSASTGGWGQPQHF.